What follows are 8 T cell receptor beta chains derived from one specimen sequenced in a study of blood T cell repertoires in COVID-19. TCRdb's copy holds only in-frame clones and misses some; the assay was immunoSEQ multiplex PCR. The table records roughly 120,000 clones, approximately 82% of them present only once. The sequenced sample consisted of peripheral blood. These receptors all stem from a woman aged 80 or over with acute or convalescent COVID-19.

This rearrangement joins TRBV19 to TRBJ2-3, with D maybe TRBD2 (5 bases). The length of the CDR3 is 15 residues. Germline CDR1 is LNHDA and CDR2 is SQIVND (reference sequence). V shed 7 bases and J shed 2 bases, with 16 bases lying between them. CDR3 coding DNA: TGTGCCAGTACCCGAGCGGAGCGCATCACAGATACGCAGTATTTT. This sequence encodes CASTRAERITDTQYF. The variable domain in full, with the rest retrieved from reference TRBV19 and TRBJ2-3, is DGGITQSPKYLFRKEGQNVTLSCEQNLNHDAMYWYRQDPGQGLRLIYYSQIVNDFQKGDIAEGYSVSREKKESFPLTVTSAQKNPTAFYLCASTRAERITDTQYFGPGTRLTVL.

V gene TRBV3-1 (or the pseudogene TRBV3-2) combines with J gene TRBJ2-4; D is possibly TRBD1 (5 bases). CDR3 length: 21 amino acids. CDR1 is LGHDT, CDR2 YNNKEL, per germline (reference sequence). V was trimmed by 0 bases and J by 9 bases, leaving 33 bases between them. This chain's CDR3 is CASSQDESLGRDYQIGSIQYF. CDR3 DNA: TGTGCCAGCAGCCAAGATGAGTCTTTGGGCAGGGATTATCAGATAGGTAGCATTCAGTACTTC.

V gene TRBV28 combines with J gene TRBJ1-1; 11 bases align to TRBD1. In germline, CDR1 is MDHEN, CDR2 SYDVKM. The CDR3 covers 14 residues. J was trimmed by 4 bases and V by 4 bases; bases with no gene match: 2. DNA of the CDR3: TGTGCCAGCAGTTCCGGACAGGGGGCCACTGAAGCTTTCTTT. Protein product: CASSSGQGATEAFF.

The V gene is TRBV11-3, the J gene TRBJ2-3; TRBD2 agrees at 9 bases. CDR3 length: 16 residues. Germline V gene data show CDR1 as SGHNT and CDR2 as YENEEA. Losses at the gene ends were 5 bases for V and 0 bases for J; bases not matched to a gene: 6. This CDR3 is CASSRGLAASTDTQYF. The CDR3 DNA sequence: TGTGCCAGCAGCCGGGGACTAGCAGCTAGCACAGATACGCAGTATTTT.

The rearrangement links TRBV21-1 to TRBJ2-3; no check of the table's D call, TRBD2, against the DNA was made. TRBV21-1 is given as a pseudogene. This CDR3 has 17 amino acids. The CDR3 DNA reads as TGTGCCAGCAGCGCTAGCGGGGGGCCCTGGTGGGCAGATACGCAGTATTTT. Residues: CASSASGGPWWADTQYF.

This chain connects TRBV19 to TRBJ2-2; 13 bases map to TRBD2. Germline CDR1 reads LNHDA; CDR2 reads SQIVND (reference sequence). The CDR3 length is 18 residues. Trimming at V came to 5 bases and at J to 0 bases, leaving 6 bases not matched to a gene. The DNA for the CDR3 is TGTGCCAGTAGTCTTCCGGGACTAGCGGGACCGAACACCGGGGAGCTGTTTTTT. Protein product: CASSLPGLAGPNTGELFF.

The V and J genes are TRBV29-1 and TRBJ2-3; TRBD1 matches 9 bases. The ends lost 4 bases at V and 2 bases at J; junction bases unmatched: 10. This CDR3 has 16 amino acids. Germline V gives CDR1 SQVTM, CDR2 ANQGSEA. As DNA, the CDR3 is TGCAGCGTTGGTCCCCGGACAGGGGAGTCCACAGATACGCAGTATTTT. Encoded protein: CSVGPRTGESTDTQYF.

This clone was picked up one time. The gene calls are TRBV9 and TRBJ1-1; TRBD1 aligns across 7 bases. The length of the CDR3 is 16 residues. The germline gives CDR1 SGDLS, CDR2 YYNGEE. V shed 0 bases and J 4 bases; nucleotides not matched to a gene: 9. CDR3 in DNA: TGTGCCAGCAGCGTAGGGACAGGTTTAGGAAGCACTGAAGCTTTCTTT. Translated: CASSVGTGLGSTEAFF. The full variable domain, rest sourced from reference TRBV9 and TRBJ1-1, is DSGVTQTPKHLITATGQRVTLRCSPRSGDLSVYWYQQSLDQGLQFLIQYYNGEERAKGNILERFSAQQFPDLHSELNLSSLELGDSALYFCASSVGTGLGSTEAFFGQGTRLTVV.